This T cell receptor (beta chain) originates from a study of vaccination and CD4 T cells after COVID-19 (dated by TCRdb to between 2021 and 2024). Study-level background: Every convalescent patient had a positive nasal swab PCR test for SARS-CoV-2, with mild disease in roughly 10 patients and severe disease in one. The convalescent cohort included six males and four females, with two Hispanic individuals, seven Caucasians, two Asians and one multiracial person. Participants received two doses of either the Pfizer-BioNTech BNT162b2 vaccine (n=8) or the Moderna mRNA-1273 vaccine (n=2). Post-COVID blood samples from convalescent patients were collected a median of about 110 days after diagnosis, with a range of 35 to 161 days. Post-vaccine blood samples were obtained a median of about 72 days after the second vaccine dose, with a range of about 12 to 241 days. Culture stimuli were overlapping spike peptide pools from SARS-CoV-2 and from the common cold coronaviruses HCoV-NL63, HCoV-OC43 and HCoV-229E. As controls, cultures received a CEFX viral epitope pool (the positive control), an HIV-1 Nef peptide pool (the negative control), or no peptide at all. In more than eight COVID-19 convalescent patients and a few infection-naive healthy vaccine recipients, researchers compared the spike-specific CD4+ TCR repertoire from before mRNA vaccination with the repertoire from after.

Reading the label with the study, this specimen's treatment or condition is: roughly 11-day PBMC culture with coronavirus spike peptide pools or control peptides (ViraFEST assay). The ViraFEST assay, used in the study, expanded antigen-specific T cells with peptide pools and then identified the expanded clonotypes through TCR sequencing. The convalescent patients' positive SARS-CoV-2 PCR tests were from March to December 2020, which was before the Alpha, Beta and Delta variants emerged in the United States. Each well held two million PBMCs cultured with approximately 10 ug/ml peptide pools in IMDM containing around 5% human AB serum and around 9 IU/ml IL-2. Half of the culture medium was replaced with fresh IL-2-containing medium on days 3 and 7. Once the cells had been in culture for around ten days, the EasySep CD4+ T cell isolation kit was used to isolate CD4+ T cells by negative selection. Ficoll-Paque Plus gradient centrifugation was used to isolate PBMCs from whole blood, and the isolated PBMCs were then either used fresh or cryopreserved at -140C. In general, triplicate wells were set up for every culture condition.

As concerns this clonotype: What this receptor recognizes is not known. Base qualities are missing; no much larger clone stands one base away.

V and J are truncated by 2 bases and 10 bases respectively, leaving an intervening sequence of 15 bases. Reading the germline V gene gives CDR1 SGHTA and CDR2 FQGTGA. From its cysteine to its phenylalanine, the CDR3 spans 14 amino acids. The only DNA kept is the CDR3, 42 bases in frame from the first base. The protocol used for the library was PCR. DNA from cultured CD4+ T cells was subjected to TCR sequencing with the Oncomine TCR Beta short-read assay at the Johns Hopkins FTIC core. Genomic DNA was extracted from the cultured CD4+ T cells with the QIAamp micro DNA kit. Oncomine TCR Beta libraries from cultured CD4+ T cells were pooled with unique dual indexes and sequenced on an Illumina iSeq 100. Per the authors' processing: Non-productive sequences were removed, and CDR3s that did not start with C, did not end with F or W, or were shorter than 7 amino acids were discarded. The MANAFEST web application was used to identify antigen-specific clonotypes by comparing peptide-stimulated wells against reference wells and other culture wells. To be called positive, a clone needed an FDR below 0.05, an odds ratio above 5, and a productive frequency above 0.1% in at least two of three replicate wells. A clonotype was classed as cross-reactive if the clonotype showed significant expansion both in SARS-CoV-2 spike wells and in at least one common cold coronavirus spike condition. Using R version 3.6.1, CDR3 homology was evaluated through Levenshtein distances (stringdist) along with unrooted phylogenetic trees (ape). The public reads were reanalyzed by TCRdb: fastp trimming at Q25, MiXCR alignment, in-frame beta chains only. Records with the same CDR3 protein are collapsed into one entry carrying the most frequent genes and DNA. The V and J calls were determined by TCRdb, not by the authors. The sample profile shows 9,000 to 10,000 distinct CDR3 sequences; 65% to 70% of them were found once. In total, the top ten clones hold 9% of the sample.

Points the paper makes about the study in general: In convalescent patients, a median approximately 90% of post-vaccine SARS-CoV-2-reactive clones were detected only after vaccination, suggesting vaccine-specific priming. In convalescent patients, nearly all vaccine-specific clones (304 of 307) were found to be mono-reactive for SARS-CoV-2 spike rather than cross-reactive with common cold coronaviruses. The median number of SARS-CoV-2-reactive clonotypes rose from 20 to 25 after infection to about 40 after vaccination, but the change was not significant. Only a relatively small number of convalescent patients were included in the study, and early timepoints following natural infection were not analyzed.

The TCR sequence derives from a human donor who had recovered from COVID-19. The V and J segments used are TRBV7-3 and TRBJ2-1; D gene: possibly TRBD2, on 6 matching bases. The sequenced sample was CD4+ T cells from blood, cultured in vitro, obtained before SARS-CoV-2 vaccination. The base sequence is TGTGCCAGCAGCTTATGTACTAGCTGGGTCGAGCAGTTCTTC. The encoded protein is CASSLCTSWVEQFF. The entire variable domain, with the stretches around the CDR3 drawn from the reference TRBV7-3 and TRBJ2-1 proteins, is GAGVSQTPSNKVTEKGKYVELRCDPISGHTALYWYRQSLGQGPEFLIYFQGTGAADDSGLPNDRFFAVRPEGSVSTLKIQRTERGDSAVYLCASSLCTSWVEQFFGPGTRLTVL.